Listed here is a single TCR beta chain. Time point: 2015-2016 season, pre-vaccination. The data were produced by immunoSEQ multiplex PCR, yet TCRdb's version contains in-frame clones alone and is incomplete. This table has approximately 5,000 clones, 82% appearing once. Germline V gene lookup returns CDR1 SGHTS and CDR2 YDEGEE. This CDR3 spans 16 amino acids. The ends were cut back, 0 bases at V and 4 bases at J, with 16 bases in the middle. The data were taken from a study of follicular helper T cells after annual influenza vaccination. The sequenced sample was CXCR5+ CD38- circulating T follicular helper cells from blood, obtained on the day of influenza vaccination. Described subset: circulating Tfh, non-naive CD4+CXCR5+PD-1+ (ICOS+CD38+ or ICOS-CD38-). The V and J genes are TRBV5-8 and TRBJ1-2; no firm D call. This TCR derives from an adult who received the influenza vaccine. Here the CDR3 DNA reads TGTGCCAGCAGCTTGGCCGACGGAAGCTTCCCCTATGGCTACACCTTC. Its translation is CASSLADGSFPYGYTF.